This note documents a single T cell receptor beta chain sequence. The antigen remains undetermined. Only in-frame clones appear in the TCRdb table, and some are missing; sequencing was by immunoSEQ multiplex PCR. The sample holds about 250,000 clones, more than 75% seen once. The CDR3 has 16 residues. Germline CDR1 reads SNHLY; CDR2 reads FYNNEI. With 4 bases removed from V and 6 bases from J, the gap between germline ends came to 19 bases. These data originate in a study of cytomegalovirus exposure and HLA in healthy donors. General study results and limits: Most TCR sequences were uncommon, yet certain public TCRs appeared in many donors. Reportedly, diagnosis of cytomegalovirus status by the classifier showed high specificity and sensitivity.

This receptor was taken from a man between 18 and 35 years old in good health and CMV-seropositive. Sequenced input: PBMCs. The V and J genes are TRBV2 and TRBJ2-1; D might be TRBD2 (6 bases). This CDR3 is CASSVLENMGGNEQFF. The DNA of the CDR3 is TGTGCCAGCAGTGTTCTCGAGAATATGGGGGGCAATGAGCAGTTCTTC.